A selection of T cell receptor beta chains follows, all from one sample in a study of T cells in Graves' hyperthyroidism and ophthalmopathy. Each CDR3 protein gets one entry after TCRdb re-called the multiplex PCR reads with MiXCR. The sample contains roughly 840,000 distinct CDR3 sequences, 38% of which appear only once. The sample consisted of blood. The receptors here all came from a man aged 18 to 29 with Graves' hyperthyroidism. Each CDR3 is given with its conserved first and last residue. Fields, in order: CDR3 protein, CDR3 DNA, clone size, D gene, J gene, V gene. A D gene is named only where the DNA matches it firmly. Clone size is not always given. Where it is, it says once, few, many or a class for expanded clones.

CDR3aa: CASSGGQGSTGELFF
CDR3nt: TGTGCCAGCAGCGGGGGACAGGGTAGCACCGGGGAGCTGTTTTTT
abundance: -
d_gene: TRBD1
j_gene: TRBJ2-2
v_gene: TRBV9

CDR3aa: CASSFTPDSPYGYTF
CDR3nt: TGCGCCAGCAGCTTCACCCCCGACTCCCCCTATGGCTACACCTTC
abundance: -
d_gene: -
j_gene: TRBJ1-2
v_gene: TRBV5-1

CDR3aa: CASSLVGGQFF
CDR3nt: TGTGCCAGCAGCTTAGTAGGGGGCCAGTTCTTC
abundance: -
d_gene: TRBD1
j_gene: TRBJ2-1
v_gene: TRBV11-2

CDR3aa: CASSDGVGYTF
CDR3nt: TGCGCCAGCAGTGACGGGGTTGGCTACACCTTC
abundance: -
d_gene: -
j_gene: TRBJ1-2
v_gene: TRBV10-2

CDR3aa: CSATTGNPSDQETQYF
CDR3nt: TGCAGTGCTACCACAGGGAATCCTAGCGACCAAGAGACCCAGTACTTC
abundance: -
d_gene: -
j_gene: TRBJ2-5
v_gene: TRBV20-1

CDR3aa: CAGTSGGAFGELFF
CDR3nt: TGTGCCGGGACTAGCGGGGGGGCTTTCGGGGAGCTGTTTTTT
abundance: few
d_gene: TRBD2
j_gene: TRBJ2-2
v_gene: TRBV2

CDR3aa: CASSEGSGTEAFF
CDR3nt: TGTGCCAGCAGTGAAGGAAGTGGGACTGAAGCTTTCTTT
abundance: many
d_gene: -
j_gene: TRBJ1-1
v_gene: TRBV25-1

CDR3aa: CASATSTAANYGYTF
CDR3nt: TGCGCCAGCGCAACCTCGACGGCAGCTAACTATGGCTACACCTTC
abundance: -
d_gene: -
j_gene: TRBJ1-2
v_gene: TRBV4-1

CDR3aa: CASSPPLSRDTGELFF
CDR3nt: TGTGCCAGCAGCCCCCCTTTATCGAGGGACACCGGGGAGCTGTTTTTT
abundance: -
d_gene: -
j_gene: TRBJ2-2
v_gene: TRBV25-1

CDR3aa: CASSPSGTGSTGANVLTF
CDR3nt: TGTGCCAGCAGTCCATCCGGGACAGGGTCTACTGGGGCCAACGTCCTGACTTTC
abundance: -
d_gene: TRBD1
j_gene: TRBJ2-6
v_gene: TRBV12-3/TRBV12-4

CDR3aa: CSVVMASTEAFF
CDR3nt: TGCAGCGTTGTCATGGCGAGCACTGAAGCTTTCTTT
abundance: many
d_gene: -
j_gene: TRBJ1-1
v_gene: TRBV29-1

CDR3aa: CASSLPTISRGEQYF
CDR3nt: TGTGCCAGCAGCTTGCCTACTATATCCCGAGGAGAGCAGTACTTC
abundance: -
d_gene: -
j_gene: TRBJ2-7
v_gene: TRBV5-5

CDR3aa: CASSNDLRGGELFF
CDR3nt: TGTGCCAGCAGCAACGACTTGCGTGGCGGGGAGCTGTTTTTT
abundance: -
d_gene: -
j_gene: TRBJ2-2
v_gene: TRBV11-1

CDR3aa: CASSLTGIWETQYF
CDR3nt: TGTGCCAGCAGCTTAACCGGGATCTGGGAGACCCAGTACTTC
abundance: -
d_gene: -
j_gene: TRBJ2-5
v_gene: TRBV7-3

CDR3aa: CASSTGTGTEETQYF
CDR3nt: TGTGCCAGCAGCACCGGGACAGGAACGGAAGAGACCCAGTACTTC
abundance: many
d_gene: TRBD1
j_gene: TRBJ2-5
v_gene: TRBV2

CDR3aa: CASSVHLQGADYEQYF
CDR3nt: TGTGCCAGCAGCGTACATTTACAGGGCGCAGACTACGAGCAGTACTTC
abundance: few
d_gene: -
j_gene: TRBJ2-7
v_gene: TRBV7-4

CDR3aa: CSASGQGTDTQYF
CDR3nt: TGCAGCGCATCGGGACAGGGAACAGATACGCAGTATTTT
abundance: few
d_gene: TRBD1
j_gene: TRBJ2-3
v_gene: TRBV29-1

CDR3aa: CASSPQSEKLFF
CDR3nt: TGTGCCAGCAGCCCCCAGAGCGAAAAACTGTTTTTT
abundance: many
d_gene: -
j_gene: TRBJ1-4
v_gene: TRBV7-2

CDR3aa: CSARVLMGQSYEQYF
CDR3nt: TGCAGTGCTAGAGTTCTAATGGGACAGAGCTACGAGCAGTACTTC
abundance: -
d_gene: TRBD1
j_gene: TRBJ2-7
v_gene: TRBV20-1

CDR3aa: CASSQDGAGQDTIYF
CDR3nt: TGCGCCAGCAGCCAAGATGGCGCGGGGCAGGACACCATATATTTT
abundance: -
d_gene: -
j_gene: TRBJ1-3
v_gene: TRBV4-1

CDR3aa: CASSQGAVGVNTEAFF
CDR3nt: TGCGCCAGCAGCCAGGGGGCAGTGGGCGTGAACACTGAAGCTTTCTTT
abundance: few
d_gene: TRBD1
j_gene: TRBJ1-1
v_gene: TRBV7-9

CDR3aa: CASSLAQAQPQHF
CDR3nt: TGTGCCAGCAGCTTAGCCCAGGCCCAGCCCCAGCATTTT
abundance: many
d_gene: -
j_gene: TRBJ1-5
v_gene: TRBV7-9

CDR3aa: CASSLPSTGGANYGYTF
CDR3nt: TGTGCCAGCAGCTTACCAAGCACGGGCGGCGCTAACTATGGCTACACCTTC
abundance: -
d_gene: -
j_gene: TRBJ1-2
v_gene: TRBV7-3

CDR3aa: CASSPGLTEMGYTF
CDR3nt: TGCGCCAGCAGCCCGGGGTTGACAGAAATGGGCTACACCTTC
abundance: -
d_gene: -
j_gene: TRBJ1-2
v_gene: TRBV5-1